The 2 T cell receptor beta chains below were found in one sample sequenced in a study of T cell responses to AZD1222 COVID-19 vaccine (dated by TCRdb to about 2021). The time point label, as the study defines it: about 28 days (+/-7) after the second vaccine dose. What the treatment or condition label conveys for this sample: meningococcal conjugate vaccine given as trial control. Libraries were built with the immunoSEQ multiplex PCR assay. As stored in TCRdb, this immuneACCESS dataset retains in-frame rearrangements with V and J assigned. A fraction of the clones does not appear; measured against another copy, unresolved V genes explain less than half of the discrepancy, and the remainder lacks a known reason. For this sample the table gives around 130,000 clones, of which about 89% were detected only once. The ten largest clones add up to around 8% of the sample. The specimen comprised peripheral blood, sampled 28 days after the second dose of the MenACWY control vaccine. The receptors were sampled from an adult who received the MenACWY meningococcal vaccine as a control.

This rearrangement joins TRBV7-8 to TRBJ2-1; D assignment may be TRBD1 or TRBD2 (6 bases each). CDR1 SGHVS and CDR2 FQNEAQ come from the germline V gene. The CDR3 has 17 amino acids. V lost 1 base to trimming and J lost 4 bases, with 17 bases between them. CDR3 sequence: CASSLDGGDPGYNEQFF. CDR3 DNA sequence: TGTGCCAGCAGCTTAGACGGGGGCGACCCCGGATACAATGAGCAGTTCTTC.

The chain uses TRBV7-3 and TRBJ2-7; 9 bases line up with TRBD2. V lost 5 bases and J lost 0; bases outside the gene matches: 2. This CDR3 comprises 14 residues. Germline lookup yields CDR1 SGHTA and CDR2 FQGTGA. CDR3 nucleotides: TGTGCCAGCAGCATTAGCGGGAGCTCCTACGAGCAGTACTTC. This gives the protein CASSISGSSYEQYF.